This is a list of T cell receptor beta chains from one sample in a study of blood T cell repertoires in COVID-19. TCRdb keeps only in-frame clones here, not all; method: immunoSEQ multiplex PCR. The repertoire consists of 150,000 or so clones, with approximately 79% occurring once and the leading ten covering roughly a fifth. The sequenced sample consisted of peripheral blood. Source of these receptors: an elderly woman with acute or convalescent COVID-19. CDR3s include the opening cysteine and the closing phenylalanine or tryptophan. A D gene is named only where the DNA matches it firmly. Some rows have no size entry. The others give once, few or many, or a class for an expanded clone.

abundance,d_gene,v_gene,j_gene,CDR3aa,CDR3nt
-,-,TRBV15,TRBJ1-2,CATSRVSTDGYTF,TGTGCCACCAGCAGGGTTTCGACAGATGGCTACACCTTC
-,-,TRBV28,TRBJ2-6,CASRTYRTPSGANVLTF,TGTGCCAGCAGGACCTACAGGACCCCGTCAGGGGCCAACGTCCTGACTTTC
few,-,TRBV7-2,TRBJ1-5,CASSLAGQGKQPQHF,TGTGCCAGCAGCTTAGCGGGCCAGGGGAAACAGCCCCAGCATTTT
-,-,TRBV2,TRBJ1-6,CASRRGQTNNPPPLHF,TGTGCCAGCAGGAGAGGACAGACAAACAACCCTCCACCCCTCCACTTT
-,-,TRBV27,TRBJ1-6,CASSLRNSPLHF,TGTGCCAGCAGTTTACGTAATTCACCCCTCCACTTT
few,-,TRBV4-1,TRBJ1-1,CASSHRTALNTEAFF,TGCGCCAGCAGCCACCGGACAGCACTAAACACTGAAGCTTTCTTT
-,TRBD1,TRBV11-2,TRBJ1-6,CASSLGRGQGAYSPLHF,TGTGCCAGCAGCTTAGGTCGGGGACAGGGGGCATATTCACCCCTCCACTTT
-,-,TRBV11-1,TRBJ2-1,CASSPGTPPGEQFF,TGTGCCAGCAGCCCGGGAACACCTCCTGGTGAGCAGTTCTTC
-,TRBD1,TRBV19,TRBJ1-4,CASRQTGGEKLFF,TGTGCCAGTAGGCAGACAGGGGGTGAAAAACTGTTTTTT
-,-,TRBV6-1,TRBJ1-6,CASSERESYNSPLHF,TGTGCCAGCAGTGAAAGGGAGTCCTATAATTCACCCCTCCACTTT
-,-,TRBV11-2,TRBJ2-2,CASSLLAGWSGELFF,TGTGCCAGCAGCTTACTTGCGGGTTGGAGCGGGGAGCTGTTTTTT
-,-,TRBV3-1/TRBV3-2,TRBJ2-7,CASTKRFGVPYEQYF,TGTGCCAGCACGAAGCGCTTCGGGGTCCCCTACGAGCAGTACTTC
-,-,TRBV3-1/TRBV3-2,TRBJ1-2,CASSQVLHRPVGSYGYTF,TGTGCCAGCAGCCAAGTTCTTCACAGGCCGGTAGGATCTTATGGCTACACCTTC
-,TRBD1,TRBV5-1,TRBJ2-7,CASSLEGRGLEQYF,TGCGCCAGCAGCTTGGAAGGCAGGGGGCTCGAGCAGTACTTC
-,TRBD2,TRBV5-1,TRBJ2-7,CASSPGTSGGAPYEQYF,TGCGCCAGCAGCCCCGGGACTAGCGGGGGGGCGCCCTACGAGCAGTACTTC
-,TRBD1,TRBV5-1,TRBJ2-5,CASSLAGTGQETQYF,TGCGCCAGCAGCTTGGCTGGGACAGGGCAAGAGACCCAGTACTTC
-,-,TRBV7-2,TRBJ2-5,CASSLASGAQETQYF,TGTGCCAGCAGCTTAGCTTCGGGAGCCCAAGAGACCCAGTACTTC
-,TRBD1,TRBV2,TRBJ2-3,CASGGDRDRGTTDTQYF,TGTGCCAGCGGGGGAGACCGGGACAGGGGAACCACAGATACGCAGTATTTT
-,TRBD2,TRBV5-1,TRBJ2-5,CASSLSGKETQYF,TGCGCCAGCAGCCTTAGCGGGAAAGAGACCCAGTACTTC
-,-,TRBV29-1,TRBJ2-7,CSVEEPGNYEQYF,TGCAGCGTTGAAGAGCCGGGGAACTACGAGCAGTACTTC
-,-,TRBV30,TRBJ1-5,CAWSEREAGQPQHF,TGTGCCTGGAGTGAGAGGGAGGCGGGTCAGCCCCAGCATTTT
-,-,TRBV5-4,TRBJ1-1,CASSFPLQNTEAFF,TGTGCCAGCAGCTTTCCACTCCAGAACACTGAAGCTTTCTTT
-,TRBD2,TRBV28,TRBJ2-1,CASSSPGTSGSLNEQFF,TGTGCCAGCAGTTCCCCGGGGACTAGCGGGAGTTTAAATGAGCAGTTCTTC
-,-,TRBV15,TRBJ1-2,CATSRDHSPHGYTF,TGTGCCACCAGCAGAGATCACAGCCCACATGGCTACACCTTC
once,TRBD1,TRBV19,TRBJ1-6,CASRDLEPGQRNSPLHF,TGTGCCAGTAGGGATCTTGAGCCGGGACAGCGAAATTCACCCCTCCACTTT
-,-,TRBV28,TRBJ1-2,CASTAGRHYGYTF,TGTGCCAGCACGGCGGGCCGACACTATGGCTACACCTTC
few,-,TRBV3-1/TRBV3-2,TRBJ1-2,CASSPRSGAYGYTF,TGTGCCAGCAGCCCCCGATCGGGAGCCTATGGCTACACCTTC
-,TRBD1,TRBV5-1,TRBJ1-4,CASRDDRAQNEKLFF,TGCGCCAGCAGGGATGACAGGGCTCAAAATGAAAAACTGTTTTTT
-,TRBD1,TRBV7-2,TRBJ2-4,CASSLVGDRVNIQYF,TGTGCCAGCAGCTTAGTAGGGGACAGGGTAAACATTCAGTACTTC
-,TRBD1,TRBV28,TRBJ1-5,CASSFSPTGIGNQPQHF,TGTGCCAGCAGTTTCTCCCCGACAGGGATAGGCAATCAGCCCCAGCATTTT
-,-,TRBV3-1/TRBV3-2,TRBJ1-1,CASSRKTGNTEAFF,TGTGCCAGCAGCCGAAAAACAGGGAACACTGAAGCTTTCTTT
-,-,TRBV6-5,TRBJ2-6,CASTVSGANVLTF,TGTGCCAGCACGGTCTCTGGGGCCAACGTCCTGACTTTC
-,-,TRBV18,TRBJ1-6,CASSPDRSGSPLHF,TGTGCCAGCTCACCGGACAGAAGTGGATCACCCCTCCACTTT
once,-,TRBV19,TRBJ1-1,CASSLARGRNTEAFF,TGTGCCAGTAGCCTCGCGCGGGGGCGGAACACTGAAGCTTTCTTT
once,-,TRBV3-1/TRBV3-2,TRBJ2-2,CASSQVVTGELFF,TGTGCCAGCAGCCAAGTCGTCACCGGGGAGCTGTTTTTT